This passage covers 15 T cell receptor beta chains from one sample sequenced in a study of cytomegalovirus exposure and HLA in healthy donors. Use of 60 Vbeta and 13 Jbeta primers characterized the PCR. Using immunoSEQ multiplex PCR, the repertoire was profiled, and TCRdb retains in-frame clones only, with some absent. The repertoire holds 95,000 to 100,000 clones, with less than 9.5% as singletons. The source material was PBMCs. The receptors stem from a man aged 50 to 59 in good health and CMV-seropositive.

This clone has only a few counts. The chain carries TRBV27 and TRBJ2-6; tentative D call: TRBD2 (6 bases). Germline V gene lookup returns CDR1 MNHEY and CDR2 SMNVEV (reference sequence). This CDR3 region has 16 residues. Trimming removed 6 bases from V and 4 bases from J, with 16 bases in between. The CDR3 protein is CASRWAGGEGANVLTF. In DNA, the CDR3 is TGTGCCAGCAGATGGGCAGGAGGGGAGGGGGCCAACGTCCTGACTTTC.

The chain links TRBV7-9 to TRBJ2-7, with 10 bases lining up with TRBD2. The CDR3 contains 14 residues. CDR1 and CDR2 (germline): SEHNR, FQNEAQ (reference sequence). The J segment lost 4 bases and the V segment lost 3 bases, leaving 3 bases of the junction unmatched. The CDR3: CASSLSSGGYEQYF. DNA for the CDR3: TGTGCCAGCAGCTTGTCTAGCGGGGGATACGAGCAGTACTTC.

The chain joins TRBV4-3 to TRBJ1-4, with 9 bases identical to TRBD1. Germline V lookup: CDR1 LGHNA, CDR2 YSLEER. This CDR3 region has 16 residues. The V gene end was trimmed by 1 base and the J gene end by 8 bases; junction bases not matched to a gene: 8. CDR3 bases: TGCGCCAGCAGCCAAGGGGGACAGGGTCGGAACGAAAAACTGTTTTTT. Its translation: CASSQGGQGRNEKLFF.

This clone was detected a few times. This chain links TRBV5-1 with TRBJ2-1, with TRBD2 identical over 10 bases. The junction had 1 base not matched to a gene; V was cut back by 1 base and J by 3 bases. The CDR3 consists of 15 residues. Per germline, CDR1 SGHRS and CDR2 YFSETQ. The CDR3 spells CASSLTSGIYNEQFF. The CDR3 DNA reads TGCGCCAGCAGCTTGACTAGCGGGATCTACAATGAGCAGTTCTTC.

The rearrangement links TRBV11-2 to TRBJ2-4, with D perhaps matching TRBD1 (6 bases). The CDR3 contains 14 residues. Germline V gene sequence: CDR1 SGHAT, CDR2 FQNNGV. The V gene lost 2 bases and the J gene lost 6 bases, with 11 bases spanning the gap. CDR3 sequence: CASSLTRGSNIQYF. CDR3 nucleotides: TGTGCCAGCAGCTTAACCAGGGGATCAAACATTCAGTACTTC.

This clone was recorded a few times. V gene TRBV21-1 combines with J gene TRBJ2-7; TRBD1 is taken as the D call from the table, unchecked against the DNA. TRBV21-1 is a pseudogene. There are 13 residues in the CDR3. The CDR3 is CASREQGIDEQYF. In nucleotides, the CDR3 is TGTGCCAGCAGGGAACAGGGGATCGACGAGCAGTACTTC.

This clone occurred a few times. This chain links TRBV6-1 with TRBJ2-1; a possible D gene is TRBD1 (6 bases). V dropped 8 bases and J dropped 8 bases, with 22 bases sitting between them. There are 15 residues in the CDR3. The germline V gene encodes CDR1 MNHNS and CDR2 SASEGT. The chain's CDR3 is CASQKYSGDGYEQFF. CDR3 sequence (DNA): TGTGCCAGCCAAAAATACTCAGGGGATGGTTATGAGCAGTTCTTC.

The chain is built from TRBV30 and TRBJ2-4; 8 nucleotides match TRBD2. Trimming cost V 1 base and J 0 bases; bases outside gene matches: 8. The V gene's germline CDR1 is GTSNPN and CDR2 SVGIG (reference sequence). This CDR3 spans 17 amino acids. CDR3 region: CAWSGAGGQVAKNIQYF. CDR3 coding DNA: TGTGCCTGGAGTGGCGCGGGAGGCCAGGTAGCCAAAAACATTCAGTACTTC.

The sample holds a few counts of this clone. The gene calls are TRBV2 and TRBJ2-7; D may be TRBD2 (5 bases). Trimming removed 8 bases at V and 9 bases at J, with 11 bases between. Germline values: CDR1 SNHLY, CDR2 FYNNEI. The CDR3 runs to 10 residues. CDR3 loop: CASARVGQYF. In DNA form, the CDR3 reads TGTGCCAGCGCGAGGGTCGGGCAGTACTTC.

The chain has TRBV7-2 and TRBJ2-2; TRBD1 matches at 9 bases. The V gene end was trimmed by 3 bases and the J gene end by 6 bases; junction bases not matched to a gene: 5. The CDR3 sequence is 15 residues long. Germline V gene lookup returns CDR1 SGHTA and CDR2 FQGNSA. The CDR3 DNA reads TGTGCCAGCAGCTTGCGGACAGGGGATGCCGGGGAGCTGTTTTTT. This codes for CASSLRTGDAGELFF.

DNA of the CDR3: TGTGCCAGCAGCTTGGGGCTAGTAGGCACAGATACGCAGTATTTT. This translates into CASSLGLVGTDTQYF. The chain combines TRBV5-6 with TRBJ2-3; D is unclear. The germline gives CDR1 SGHDT, CDR2 YYEEEE. With 0 bases removed from V and 1 base from J, the gap between germline ends came to 9 bases. The CDR3 loop spans 15 amino acids.

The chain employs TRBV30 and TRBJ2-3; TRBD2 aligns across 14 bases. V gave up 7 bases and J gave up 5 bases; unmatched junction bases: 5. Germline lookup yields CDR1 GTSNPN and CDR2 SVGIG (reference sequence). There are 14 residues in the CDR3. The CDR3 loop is CASTSGRAVDTQYF. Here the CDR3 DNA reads TGTGCCTCGACTAGCGGGAGGGCCGTAGATACGCAGTATTTT.

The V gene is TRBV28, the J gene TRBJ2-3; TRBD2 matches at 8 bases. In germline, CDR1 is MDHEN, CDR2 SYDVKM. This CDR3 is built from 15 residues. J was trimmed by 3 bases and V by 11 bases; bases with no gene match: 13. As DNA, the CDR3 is TGTGCCGTAACCCCGGGGGGGACTTATACAGATACGCAGTATTTT. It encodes CAVTPGGTYTDTQYF. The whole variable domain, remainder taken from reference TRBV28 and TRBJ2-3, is DVKVTQSSRYLVKRTGEKVFLECVQDMDHENMFWYRQDPGLGLRLIYFSYDVKMKEKGDIPEGYSVSREKKERFSLILESASTNQTSMYLCAVTPGGTYTDTQYFGPGTRLTVL.

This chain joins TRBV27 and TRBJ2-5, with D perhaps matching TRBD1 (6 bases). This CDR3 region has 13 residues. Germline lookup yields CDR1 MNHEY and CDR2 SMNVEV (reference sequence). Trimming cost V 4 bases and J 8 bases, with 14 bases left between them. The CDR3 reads CASSWGHGVTQYF. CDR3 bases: TGTGCCAGCAGTTGGGGACACGGAGTAACCCAGTACTTC.

CDR3: CASRDTSYEQYF. The CDR3, as DNA: TGCGCCTCCCGGGACACTTCCTACGAGCAGTACTTC. V gene TRBV5-1 combines with J gene TRBJ2-7, with a weak D call TRBD1 (6 bases). Germline CDR1 SGHRS, CDR2 YFSETQ. V was pared by 10 bases and J by 1 base, with 12 bases between. The CDR3 runs to 12 residues.